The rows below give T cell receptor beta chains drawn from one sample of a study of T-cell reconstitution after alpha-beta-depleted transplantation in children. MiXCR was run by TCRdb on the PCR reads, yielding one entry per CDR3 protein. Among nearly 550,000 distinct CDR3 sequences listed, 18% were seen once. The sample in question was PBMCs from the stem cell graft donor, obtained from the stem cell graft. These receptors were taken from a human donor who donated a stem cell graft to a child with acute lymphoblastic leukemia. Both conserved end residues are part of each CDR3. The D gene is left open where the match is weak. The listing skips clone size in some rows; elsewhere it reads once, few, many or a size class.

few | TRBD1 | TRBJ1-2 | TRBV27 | CASSFGTGAGGYGYTF | TGTGCCAGCAGTTTCGGGACAGGGGCAGGAGGATATGGCTACACCTTC
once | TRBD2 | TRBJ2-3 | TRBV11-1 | CASSPAPPGLAGADTQYF | TGTGCCAGCAGCCCAGCTCCCCCGGGACTAGCGGGAGCAGATACGCAGTATTTT
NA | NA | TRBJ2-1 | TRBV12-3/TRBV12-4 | CASSLIPRKGEQFF | TGTGCCAGCAGTTTAATCCCCAGGAAGGGTGAGCAGTTCTTC
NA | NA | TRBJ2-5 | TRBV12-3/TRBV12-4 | CASLEEETQYF | TGTGCCAGCCTTGAGGAGGAGACCCAGTACTTC
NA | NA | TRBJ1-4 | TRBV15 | CATSRVRGTNEKLFF | TGTGCCACCAGCAGAGTTAGGGGGACTAATGAAAAACTGTTTTTT
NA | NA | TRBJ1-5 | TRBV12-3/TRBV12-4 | CASPGGPGSQPQHF | TGTGCCAGTCCTGGAGGCCCGGGGAGTCAGCCCCAGCATTTT
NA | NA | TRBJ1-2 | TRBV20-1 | CSASVGRRIGYTF | TGCAGTGCTAGCGTGGGGCGCAGGATCGGCTACACCTTC
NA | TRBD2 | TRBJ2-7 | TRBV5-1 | CASSFSGRYEQYF | TGCGCCAGCAGCTTCAGCGGGAGGTACGAGCAGTACTTC
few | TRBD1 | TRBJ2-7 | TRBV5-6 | CASSPDRATSEQYF | TGTGCCAGCAGCCCGGACAGGGCGACCTCCGAGCAGTACTTC
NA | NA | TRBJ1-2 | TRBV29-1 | CSVEPRDKGYGYTF | TGCAGCGTTGAACCCAGGGATAAAGGGTATGGCTACACCTTC
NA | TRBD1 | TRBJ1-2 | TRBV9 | CASEGWDRDFSGGYTF | TGTGCCAGCGAGGGTTGGGACAGGGACTTTTCAGGAGGCTACACCTTC
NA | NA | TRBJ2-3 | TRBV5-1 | CASRSGLAFTDTQYF | TGCGCCAGCAGGTCGGGTCTGGCGTTCACAGATACGCAGTATTTT
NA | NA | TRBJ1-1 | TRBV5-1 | CASSLASLNTEAFF | TGCGCCAGCAGCCTAGCTTCACTGAACACTGAAGCTTTCTTT
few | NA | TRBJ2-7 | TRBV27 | CASSLSRPTYEQYF | TGTGCCAGCAGTTTATCGAGGCCTACCTACGAGCAGTACTTC
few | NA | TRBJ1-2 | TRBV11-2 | CASSLGPYGYTF | TGTGCCAGCAGCTTGGGACCCTATGGCTACACCTTC
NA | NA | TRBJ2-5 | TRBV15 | CATSGDGDTQYF | TGTGCCACCAGCGGGGACGGAGATACCCAGTACTTC
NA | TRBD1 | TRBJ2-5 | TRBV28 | CASLPSGTEPLAQYF | TGTGCCAGCCTCCCCTCAGGGACAGAGCCCCTCGCCCAGTACTTC
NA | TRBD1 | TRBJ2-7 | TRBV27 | CASSLRDRRYEQYF | TGTGCCAGCAGTTTAAGGGACAGGCGCTACGAGCAGTACTTC
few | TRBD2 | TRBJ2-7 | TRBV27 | CASRGLAAQDSEQYF | TGTGCCAGCAGGGGACTAGCGGCACAGGACTCCGAGCAGTACTTC
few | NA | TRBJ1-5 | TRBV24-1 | CATSASGWPQHF | TGTGCCACCAGTGCCAGCGGGTGGCCCCAGCATTTT
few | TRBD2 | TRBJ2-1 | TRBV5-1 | CASSAKLTGLAGSNEQFF | TGCGCCAGCAGCGCTAAATTGACAGGACTAGCGGGGAGCAATGAGCAGTTCTTC
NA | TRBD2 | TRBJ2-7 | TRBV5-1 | CASSLDLLAGVYYEQYF | TGCGCCAGCAGCTTGGATTTACTAGCGGGAGTTTACTACGAGCAGTACTTC
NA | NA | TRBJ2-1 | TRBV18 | CASSGRDSGRNEQFF | TGTGCCAGCTCAGGACGGGACAGTGGGAGGAATGAGCAGTTCTTC
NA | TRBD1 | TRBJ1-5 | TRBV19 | CASSPDRTNQPQHF | TGTGCCAGTAGTCCGGACAGGACTAATCAGCCCCAGCATTTT
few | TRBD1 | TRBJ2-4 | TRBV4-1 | CASSQEQGRDSQYF | TGCGCCAGCAGCCAAGAACAGGGTCGGGACAGTCAGTACTTC
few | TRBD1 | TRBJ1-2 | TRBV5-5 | CASSLQGAADGYTF | TGTGCCAGCAGCTTACAGGGGGCGGCGGATGGCTACACCTTC